The T cell receptor beta chain under discussion was sequenced for a study of blood T cell repertoires in COVID-19. Study-level background: COVID-19 samples collected from the United States, Italy and Spain covered acute and convalescent phases. Sample material is recorded as cDNA or gDNA derived from T cells, B-cell-depleted T cells, or PBMCs.

In the original processing: Estimates of nucleated cell counts were drawn from the amplification of reference gene primers. TCRdb keeps only in-frame clones here, not all; method: immunoSEQ multiplex PCR. V and J calls and clone size are as listed in that table; D and trimming were resolved from the DNA. The sample contains 200,000 to 250,000 clones, roughly 80% of which appear only once. The CDR3 length is 16 residues. The germline gives CDR1 SGHTS, CDR2 YDEGEE. V was trimmed by 1 base and J by 4 bases, leaving 15 bases between them. The Seattle patients joined while their infection was active and were tracked longitudinally afterward.

The receptor comes from a woman of 80 years or more with COVID-19, enrolled during active disease. Specimen: peripheral blood. The chain is built from TRBV5-8 and TRBJ1-3; D not resolved. CDR3 DNA sequence: TGTGCCAGCAGCTTGCCTCTAGCGATGAGCGGAAACACCATATATTTT. Its translation is CASSLPLAMSGNTIYF.